These 11 T cell receptor beta chains came from one sample sequenced in a study of blood T cell repertoires in COVID-19. TCRdb's table, derived via immunoSEQ multiplex PCR, lists solely in-frame clones and lacks some. The sample contains under 250,000 clones, 83% of which appear only once. The sample was PBMCs or T cells enriched from blood (not recorded which). These receptors came from a woman aged 40 to 50 who had been exposed to COVID-19.

The sample holds one count of this clone. The gene calls are TRBV2 and TRBJ2-7, with 7 bases fitting TRBD1. The CDR3 loop spans 12 amino acids. V trimming: 5 bases; J trimming: 4 bases; junction bases outside the gene matches: 2. Per the germline V gene, CDR1 is SNHLY and CDR2 is FYNNEI. CDR3 DNA: TGTGCCAGCAGTCCACAGGGGTACGAGCAGTACTTC. Translating gives CASSPQGYEQYF.

The rearrangement uses TRBV25-1 and TRBJ2-1; D is perhaps TRBD2 (7 bases). The length of the CDR3 is 17 residues. The germline gives CDR1 MGHDK, CDR2 SYGVNS. V shed 2 bases and J shed 0 bases, with 14 bases lying between them. CDR3 loop: CASSEAIGGPSYNEQFF. CDR3 coding DNA: TGTGCCAGCAGTGAAGCAATCGGGGGGCCCTCCTACAATGAGCAGTTCTTC.

The chain recombines TRBV7-3 with TRBJ1-3; 11 nucleotides agree with TRBD1. The germline V gene has CDR1 SGHTA and CDR2 FQGTGA. The CDR3 is 17 residues long. V shed 5 bases and J 2 bases; nucleotides not matched to a gene: 8. The CDR3 sequence: CASSPGQGQGAGNTIYF. CDR3 nucleotide sequence: TGTGCCAGCAGCCCCGGCCAGGGACAGGGGGCTGGAAACACCATATATTTT. Filled out from reference TRBV7-3 and TRBJ1-3, the complete variable domain reads GAGVSQTPSNKVTEKGKYVELRCDPISGHTALYWYRQSLGQGPEFLIYFQGTGAADDSGLPNDRFFAVRPEGSVSTLKIQRTERGDSAVYLCASSPGQGQGAGNTIYFGEGSWLTVV.

The count of this clone is one. V gene TRBV5-8 combines with J gene TRBJ1-1, with D possibly TRBD1 on 6 matching bases. Trimming removed 5 bases at V and 3 bases at J, with 11 bases between. Germline CDR1 is SGHTS and CDR2 is YDEGEE. This CDR3 is 13 amino acids long. The CDR3, as DNA: TGTGCCAGCAGTCAGGGGAGGGACACTGAAGCTTTCTTT. Protein: CASSQGRDTEAFF.

This chain uses TRBV7-8 with TRBJ2-7, with TRBD1 as a possible D gene (6 bases). Germline V gene sequence: CDR1 SGHVS, CDR2 FQNEAQ. V dropped 0 bases and J dropped 9 bases, with 18 bases sitting between them. The CDR3 length is 15 residues. The CDR3 loop reads CASSLARQAHDGQYF. In DNA form, the CDR3 reads TGTGCCAGCAGCTTAGCCCGACAGGCCCATGACGGGCAGTACTTC.

This chain uses TRBV5-1 with TRBJ2-7; 8 positions match TRBD1. CDR1 and CDR2 from the germline V gene are SGHRS and YFSETQ. The CDR3 has 14 residues. The V and J ends lost 2 bases and 4 bases, in that order; junction bases with no gene match: 5. The CDR3: CASSLSDRGYEQYF. The CDR3, as DNA: TGCGCCAGCAGCTTAAGTGACAGGGGATACGAGCAGTACTTC. Based on the CDR3 plus reference TRBV5-1 and TRBJ2-7, the full variable domain is KAGVTQTPRYLIKTRGQQVTLSCSPISGHRSVSWYQQTPGQGLQFLFEYFSETQRNKGNFPGRFSGRQFSNSRSEMNVSTLELGDSALYLCASSLSDRGYEQYFGPGTRLTVT.

V gene TRBV3-1 (or the pseudogene TRBV3-2) combines with J gene TRBJ2-7, with no clear D. V was shortened by 1 base and J by 0 bases, with 7 bases between the two germline ends. Germline V gives CDR1 LGHDT, CDR2 YNNKEL (reference sequence). The CDR3 runs 14 residues. The CDR3 sequence: CASSQGVSSYEQYF. The CDR3 nucleotides are TGTGCCAGCAGCCAAGGTGTCAGCTCCTACGAGCAGTACTTC.

There are a few counts of this clone. The rearrangement uses TRBV9 and TRBJ1-6, with 9 bases identical to TRBD1. Germline V gene data show CDR1 as SGDLS and CDR2 as YYNGEE. The CDR3 totals 15 residues. The junction had 3 bases not matched to a gene; V was cut back by 0 bases and J by 8 bases. CDR3 region: CASSVVDRGDSPLHF. The CDR3 region has the DNA TGTGCCAGCAGCGTAGTAGACAGGGGGGATTCACCCCTCCACTTT. The full variable domain, its missing parts supplied by reference TRBV9 and TRBJ1-6, is DSGVTQTPKHLITATGQRVTLRCSPRSGDLSVYWYQQSLDQGLQFLIQYYNGEERAKGNILERFSAQQFPDLHSELNLSSLELGDSALYFCASSVVDRGDSPLHFGNGTRLTVT.

The chain has TRBV6-5 and TRBJ1-5; perhaps TRBD1 as D (5 bases). Trimming shortened V by 8 bases and J by 4 bases, and 12 bases separated the two germline ends. This CDR3 is 13 amino acids long. The V gene's germline CDR1 is MNHEY and CDR2 SVGAGI. The CDR3 here is CASFWGGNQPQHF. In nucleotides, the CDR3 is TGTGCCAGCTTCTGGGGGGGTAATCAGCCCCAGCATTTT.

The rearrangement links TRBV4-2 to TRBJ1-6; D may be TRBD1 (5 bases). Per germline, CDR1 LGHNA and CDR2 YNFKEQ. Trimming cost V 1 base and J 3 bases, with 13 bases left between them. The CDR3 loop spans 17 amino acids. In DNA form, the CDR3 reads TGTGCCAGCAGCCAAGCCTCAGGGCCGTACTATAATTCACCCCTCCACTTT. This encodes CASSQASGPYYNSPLHF.

V gene TRBV18 combines with J gene TRBJ2-7, with D tentatively TRBD2 (5 bases). In germline, CDR1 is KGHSH, CDR2 LQKENI. The CDR3 sequence is 15 residues long. V lost 1 base and J lost 4, with 14 bases in between. CDR3 sequence (DNA): TGTGCCAGCTCACCACAACGGGAAACCGCGTACGAGCAGTACTTC. Residues: CASSPQRETAYEQYF.